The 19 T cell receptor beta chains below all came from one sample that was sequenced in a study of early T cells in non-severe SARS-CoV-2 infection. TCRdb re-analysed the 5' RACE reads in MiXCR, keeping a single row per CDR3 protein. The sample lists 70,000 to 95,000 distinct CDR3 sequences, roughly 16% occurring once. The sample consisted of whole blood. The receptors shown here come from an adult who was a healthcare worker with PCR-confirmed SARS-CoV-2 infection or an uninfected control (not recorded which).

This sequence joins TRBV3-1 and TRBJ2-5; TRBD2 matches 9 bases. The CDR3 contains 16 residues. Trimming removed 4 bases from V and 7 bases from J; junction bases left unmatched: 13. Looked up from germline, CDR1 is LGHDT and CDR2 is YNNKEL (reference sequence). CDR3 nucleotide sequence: TGTGCCAGCAGCCCTAGACTAGCGGACGGATACGGGACCCAGTACTTC. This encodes CASSPRLADGYGTQYF.

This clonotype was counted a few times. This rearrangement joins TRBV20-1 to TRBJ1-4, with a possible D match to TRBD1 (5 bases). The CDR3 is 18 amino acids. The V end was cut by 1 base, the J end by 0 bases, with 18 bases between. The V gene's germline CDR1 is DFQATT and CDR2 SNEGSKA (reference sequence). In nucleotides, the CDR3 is TGCAGTGCTAGAGGGTTTACAGCCGGGGGGGCAACTAATGAAAAACTGTTTTTT. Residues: CSARGFTAGGATNEKLFF.

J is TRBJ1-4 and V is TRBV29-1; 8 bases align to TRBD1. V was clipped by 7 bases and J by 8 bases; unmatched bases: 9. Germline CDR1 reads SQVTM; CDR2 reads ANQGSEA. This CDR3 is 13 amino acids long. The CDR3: CSADRGSGEKLFF. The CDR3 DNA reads TGCAGCGCCGACAGGGGCTCAGGAGAAAAACTGTTTTTT.

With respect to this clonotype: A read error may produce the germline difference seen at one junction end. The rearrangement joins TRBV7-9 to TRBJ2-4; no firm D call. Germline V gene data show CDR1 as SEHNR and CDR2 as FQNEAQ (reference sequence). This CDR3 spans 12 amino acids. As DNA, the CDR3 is TGTGTCAGCAGCTGGGGTAGGGACATTCAGTACTTC. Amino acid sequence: CVSSWGRDIQYF.

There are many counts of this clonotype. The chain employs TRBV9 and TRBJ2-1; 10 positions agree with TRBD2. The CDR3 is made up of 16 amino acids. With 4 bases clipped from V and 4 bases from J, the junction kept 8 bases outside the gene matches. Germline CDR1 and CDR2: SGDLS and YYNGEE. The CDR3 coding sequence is TGTGCCAGCAGCCCGACCGGACTAGCGGTTTACAATGAGCAGTTCTTC. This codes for CASSPTGLAVYNEQFF.

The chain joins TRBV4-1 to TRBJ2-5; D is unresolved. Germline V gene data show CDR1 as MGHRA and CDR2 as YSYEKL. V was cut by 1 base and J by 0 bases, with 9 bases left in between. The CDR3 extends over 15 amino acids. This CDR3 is CASSQVGPYQETQYF. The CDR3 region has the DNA TGCGCCAGCAGCCAAGTTGGGCCGTACCAAGAGACCCAGTACTTC.

The CDR3 DNA is TGTGCCAGCAGCCCTACTCGGGAGTACGGCGGGGAGCTGTTTTTT. It specifies CASSPTREYGGELFF. This chain joins TRBV2 and TRBJ2-2, with D maybe TRBD2 (6 bases). V was cut by 6 bases and J by 7 bases, with 18 bases left in between. This CDR3 has 15 amino acids. In germline, CDR1 is SNHLY, CDR2 FYNNEI.

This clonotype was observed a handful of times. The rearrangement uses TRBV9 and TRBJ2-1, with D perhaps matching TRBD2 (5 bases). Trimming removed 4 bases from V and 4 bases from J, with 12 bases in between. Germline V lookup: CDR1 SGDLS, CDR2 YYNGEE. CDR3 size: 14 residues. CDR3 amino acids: CASSPRGQYNEQFF. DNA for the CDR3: TGTGCCAGCAGCCCCCGGGGTCAGTACAATGAGCAGTTCTTC. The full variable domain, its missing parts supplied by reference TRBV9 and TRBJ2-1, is DSGVTQTPKHLITATGQRVTLRCSPRSGDLSVYWYQQSLDQGLQFLIQYYNGEERAKGNILERFSAQQFPDLHSELNLSSLELGDSALYFCASSPRGQYNEQFFGPGTRLTVL.

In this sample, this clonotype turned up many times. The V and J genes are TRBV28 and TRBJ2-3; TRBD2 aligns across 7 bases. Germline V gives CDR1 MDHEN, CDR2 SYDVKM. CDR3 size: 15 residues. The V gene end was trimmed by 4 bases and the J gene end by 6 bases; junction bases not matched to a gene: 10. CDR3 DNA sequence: TGTGCCAGCAGTTCTCCCAGCGGGGCGGGGGATACGCAGTATTTT. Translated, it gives CASSSPSGAGDTQYF.

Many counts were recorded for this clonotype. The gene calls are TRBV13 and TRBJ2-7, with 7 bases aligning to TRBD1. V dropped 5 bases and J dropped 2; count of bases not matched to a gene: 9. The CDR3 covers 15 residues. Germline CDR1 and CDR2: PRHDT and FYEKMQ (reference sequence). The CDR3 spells CASSPGTVITYEQYF. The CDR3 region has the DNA TGTGCCAGCAGCCCAGGGACAGTGATAACCTACGAGCAGTACTTC.

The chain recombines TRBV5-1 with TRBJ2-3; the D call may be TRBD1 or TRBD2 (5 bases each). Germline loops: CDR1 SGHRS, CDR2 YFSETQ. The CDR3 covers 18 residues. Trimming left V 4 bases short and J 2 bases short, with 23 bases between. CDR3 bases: TGCGCCAGCAGCCTACCTCCGGGGCAGGTTGGCGACACAGATACGCAGTATTTT. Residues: CASSLPPGQVGDTDTQYF.

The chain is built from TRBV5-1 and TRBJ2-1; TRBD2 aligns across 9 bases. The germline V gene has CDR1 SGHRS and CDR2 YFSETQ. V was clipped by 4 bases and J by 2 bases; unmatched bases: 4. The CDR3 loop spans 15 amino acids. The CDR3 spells CASSLSGSPYNEQFF. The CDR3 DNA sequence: TGCGCCAGCAGCCTTAGCGGGAGCCCCTACAATGAGCAGTTCTTC.

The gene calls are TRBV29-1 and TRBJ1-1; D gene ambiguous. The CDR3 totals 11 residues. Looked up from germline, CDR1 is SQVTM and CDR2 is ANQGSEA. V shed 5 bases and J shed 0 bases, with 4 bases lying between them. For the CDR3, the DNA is TGCAGCGTTCGGGTGAACACTGAAGCTTTCTTT. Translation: CSVRVNTEAFF. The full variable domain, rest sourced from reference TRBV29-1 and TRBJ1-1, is SAVISQKPSRDICQRGTSLTIQCQVDSQVTMMFWYRQQPGQSLTLIATANQGSEATYESGFVIDKFPISRPNLTFSTLTVSNMSPEDSSIYLCSVRVNTEAFFGQGTRLTVV.

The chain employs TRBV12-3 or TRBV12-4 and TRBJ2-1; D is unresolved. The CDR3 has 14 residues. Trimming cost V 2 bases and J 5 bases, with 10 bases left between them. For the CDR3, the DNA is TGTGCCAGCAGTTTATACCCTTTTGACAATGAGCAGTTCTTC. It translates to CASSLYPFDNEQFF.

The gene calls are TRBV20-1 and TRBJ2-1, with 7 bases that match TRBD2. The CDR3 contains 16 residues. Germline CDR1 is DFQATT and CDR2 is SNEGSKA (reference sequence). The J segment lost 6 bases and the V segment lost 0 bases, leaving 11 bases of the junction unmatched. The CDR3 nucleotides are TGCAGTGCTAGAGATCCGCGGGAGAGGGTTTTCAATGAGCAGTTCTTC. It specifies CSARDPRERVFNEQFF.

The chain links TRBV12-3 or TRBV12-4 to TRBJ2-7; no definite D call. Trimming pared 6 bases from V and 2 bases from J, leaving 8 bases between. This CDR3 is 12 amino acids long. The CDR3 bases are TGTGCCAGCAGCTACCAAGCCTACGAGCAGTACTTC. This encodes CASSYQAYEQYF.

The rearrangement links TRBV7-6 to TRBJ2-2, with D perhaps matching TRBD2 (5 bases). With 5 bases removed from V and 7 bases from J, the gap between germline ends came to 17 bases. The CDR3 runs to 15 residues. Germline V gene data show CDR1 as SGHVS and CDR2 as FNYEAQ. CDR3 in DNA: TGTGCCAGCAGCCCGTATGACGGGGTTATCGGGGAGCTGTTTTTT. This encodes CASSPYDGVIGELFF.

CDR3 loop: CAWSAVGWEQYF. CDR3 DNA: TGTGCCTGGAGTGCGGTTGGTTGGGAGCAGTACTTC. This sequence joins TRBV30 and TRBJ2-7; D remains unclear. CDR3 length equals 12 residues. Germline-derived CDR1 and CDR2 are GTSNPN and SVGIG (reference sequence). The V end was cut by 1 base, the J end by 7 bases, with 11 bases between.

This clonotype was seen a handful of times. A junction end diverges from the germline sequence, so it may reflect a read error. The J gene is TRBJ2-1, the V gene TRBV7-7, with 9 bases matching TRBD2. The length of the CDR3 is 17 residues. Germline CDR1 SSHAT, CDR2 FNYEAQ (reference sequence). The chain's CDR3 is CASSLSPSGARGNEQFF. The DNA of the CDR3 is TGTGCTAGCAGCTTAAGTCCTAGCGGGGCACGAGGCAATGAGCAGTTCTTC.